A selection of T cell receptor beta chains follows, all from one sample in a study of cytomegalovirus exposure and HLA in healthy donors. The table came from immunoSEQ multiplex PCR; TCRdb's copy has only in-frame clones and leaves some out. This table has about 200,000 clones, 65% to 90% appearing once. Sequenced sample: PBMCs. These receptors all stem from a girl aged 10 to 17 in good health and CMV-seronegative. Both conserved end residues are trimmed from each CDR3.

J,V,CDR3
TRBJ2-7,TRBV7-2,ASSTNQGDEQY
TRBJ2-2,TRBV4-2,ASSPGTGGPRYTGELF
TRBJ2-1,TRBV14,ASSPGGIAGEQF
TRBJ1-2,TRBV6-1,ASGGAGLWGYT
-,TRBV29-1,SVEVAGGSYEQY
TRBJ1-4,TRBV7-9,ASSFSQGGGEKLF
TRBJ1-2,TRBV25-1,ASSRESFWGYT
TRBJ2-1,TRBV6-6,ATLQERLSYNEQF
TRBJ1-3,TRBV30,AWSDGGSSGNTIY
TRBJ2-3,TRBV4-1,ASSHVGPPSTDTQY
TRBJ1-2,TRBV5-1,ASSLSQNGYT
TRBJ2-6,TRBV5-1,ASIGPPGSGANVLT
TRBJ1-6,TRBV14,ASSQAWPLSHSPLH
TRBJ1-5,TRBV6-6,ASLASAGQPQH
TRBJ2-2,TRBV18,ASSPRQGDTGELF
TRBJ1-5,TRBV7-2,ASSSPLETVNQPQH
TRBJ1-6,TRBV5-1,ASSLGDRGLSSPLH
TRBJ2-5,TRBV5-1,ASSLAPGGGETQY
TRBJ2-7,TRBV28,ASSGPLVGYEQY
TRBJ1-4,TRBV11-2,ASSSRGTGDEKLF